Following are 22 T cell receptor beta chains from one sample sequenced in a study of blood T cell repertoires in COVID-19. Using immunoSEQ multiplex PCR, the repertoire was profiled, and TCRdb retains in-frame clones only, with some absent. The profile shows about 77,000 clones, around nine tenths of them singletons. The sample consisted of peripheral blood. These TCRs come from a woman aged 80 or over with active or convalescent COVID-19.

The chain couples TRBV3-1 (or the pseudogene TRBV3-2) to TRBJ1-6, with D perhaps TRBD1 (5 bases). The CDR3 has 16 residues. V shed 4 bases and J shed 6 bases, with 16 bases lying between them. Germline V lookup: CDR1 LGHDT, CDR2 YNNKEL (reference sequence). This CDR3 is CASSPPGGRPNSPLHF. The CDR3 region has the DNA TGTGCCAGCAGCCCCCCCGGGGGTCGCCCTAATTCACCCCTCCACTTT.

The J gene is TRBJ1-5, the V gene TRBV28, with 9 bases matching TRBD1. Per germline, CDR1 MDHEN and CDR2 SYDVKM. This CDR3 spans 17 amino acids. The J segment lost 2 bases and the V segment lost 7 bases, leaving 12 bases of the junction unmatched. The CDR3 spells CASTLGTGMAGNQPQHF. The CDR3 region has the DNA TGTGCCAGCACCTTGGGGACAGGGATGGCGGGCAATCAGCCCCAGCATTTT. Filled out from reference TRBV28 and TRBJ1-5, the complete variable domain reads DVKVTQSSRYLVKRTGEKVFLECVQDMDHENMFWYRQDPGLGLRLIYFSYDVKMKEKGDIPEGYSVSREKKERFSLILESASTNQTSMYLCASTLGTGMAGNQPQHFGDGTRLSIL.

The J gene is TRBJ1-3, the V gene TRBV5-1; 11 bases agree with TRBD1. The V segment lost 4 bases and the J segment 4 bases; nucleotides outside the gene matches: 7. Germline V gene lookup returns CDR1 SGHRS and CDR2 YFSETQ. This CDR3 has 16 residues. The CDR3 spells CASSDSDRGRGNTIYF. Written as DNA, the CDR3 is TGCGCCAGCAGCGACTCGGACAGGGGGCGAGGAAACACCATATATTTT.

The rearrangement joins TRBV6-5 to TRBJ2-7; D is unclear. The V end was cut by 4 bases, the J end by 4 bases, with 11 bases between. CDR3 length: 13 amino acids. The germline gives CDR1 MNHEY, CDR2 SVGAGI. The CDR3 DNA follows: TGTGCCAGCAGTTTGAAGCTAACGTACGAGCAGTACTTC. This translates into CASSLKLTYEQYF.

The genes are TRBV7-2 and TRBJ1-2, with 9 bases fitting TRBD1. Germline assignment: CDR1 SGHTA and CDR2 FQGNSA. The CDR3 is made up of 16 amino acids. V was pared by 1 base and J by 4 bases, with 7 bases of the junction left unmatched. CDR3 in amino acids: CASSLVPTGGVYGYTF. CDR3 DNA: TGTGCCAGCAGCTTAGTTCCAACAGGGGGCGTCTATGGCTACACCTTC.

The chain uses TRBV9 and TRBJ2-3; 8 bases line up with TRBD2. V shed 4 bases and J 4 bases; nucleotides not matched to a gene: 14. Germline V lookup: CDR1 SGDLS, CDR2 YYNGEE. The CDR3 runs to 17 residues. The CDR3 nucleotides are TGTGCCAGCAGCACCCGTGTCGCCGGGGGGGGCTCAGATACGCAGTATTTT. Its translation is CASSTRVAGGGSDTQYF.

The chain combines TRBV19 with TRBJ1-3; D unresolved. The V gene's germline CDR1 is LNHDA and CDR2 SQIVND (reference sequence). V was cut by 5 bases and J by 0 bases, with 5 bases left in between. The CDR3 has 13 amino acids. The CDR3 region has the DNA TGTGCCAGTAGTGAGAGCTCTGGAAACACCATATATTTT. Translation gives CASSESSGNTIYF.

The CDR3 sequence is CASSRGDRVTYGYTF. In DNA, the CDR3 is TGTGCCAGTAGTCGGGGGGACAGGGTGACCTATGGCTACACCTTC. The chain links TRBV19 to TRBJ1-2; 9 bases map to TRBD1. The CDR3 has 15 amino acids. V shed 5 bases and J 4 bases; nucleotides not matched to a gene: 8. Germline lookup yields CDR1 LNHDA and CDR2 SQIVND (reference sequence).

CDR3 protein: CASSPDRIGTEAFF. The CDR3 bases are TGTGCCAGCTCACCGGACAGGATAGGAACTGAAGCTTTCTTT. The chain joins TRBV18 to TRBJ1-1, with TRBD1 matching over 7 bases. Trimming removed 3 bases from V and 5 bases from J; junction bases left unmatched: 6. This CDR3 is built from 14 residues. CDR1 KGHSH and CDR2 LQKENI come from the germline V gene.

V and J are TRBV6-5 and TRBJ1-6, with D uncertain. V was clipped by 5 bases and J by 7 bases, with 6 bases between them. The CDR3 sequence is 12 residues long. Germline V CDR1 and CDR2: MNHEY, SVGAGI. In DNA, the CDR3 is TGTGCCAGCAGTACTTCCAATTCACCCCTCCACTTT. This translates into CASSTSNSPLHF.

The chain carries TRBV10-3 and TRBJ2-1, with 7 nucleotides matching TRBD2. The V segment lost 2 bases and the J segment 7 bases; nucleotides outside the gene matches: 14. This CDR3 has 17 amino acids. Germline V lookup: CDR1 ENHRY, CDR2 SYGVKD. CDR3 amino acids: CAISEPGGLPLPNEQFF. The CDR3 nucleotides read TGTGCCATCAGTGAGCCGGGGGGACTCCCACTCCCGAATGAGCAGTTCTTC.

The chain's CDR3 is CASSPRTGGGSGANVLTF. CDR3 in DNA: TGTGCCAGTAGTCCACGCACTGGGGGGGGCTCTGGGGCCAACGTCCTGACTTTC. This chain joins TRBV19 and TRBJ2-6; 7 nucleotides align to TRBD2. After removal of 5 bases from V and 0 bases from J, the junction contained 10 bases not matched to a gene. This CDR3 spans 18 amino acids. Germline V CDR1 and CDR2: LNHDA, SQIVND (reference sequence). The whole variable domain, remainder taken from reference TRBV19 and TRBJ2-6, is DGGITQSPKYLFRKEGQNVTLSCEQNLNHDAMYWYRQDPGQGLRLIYYSQIVNDFQKGDIAEGYSVSREKKESFPLTVTSAQKNPTAFYLCASSPRTGGGSGANVLTFGAGSRLTVL.

CDR3 protein: CASSLSESRTEAFF. The DNA for the CDR3 is TGTGCCAGCAGCTTAAGTGAGAGCAGGACTGAAGCTTTCTTT. The chain recombines TRBV7-3 with TRBJ1-1; D is unresolved. The CDR3 is 14 amino acids. Trimming took off 1 base at V and 5 bases at J, with 11 bases between the two ends. The V gene's germline CDR1 is SGHTA and CDR2 FQGTGA.

The J gene is TRBJ2-3, the V gene TRBV27; unclear D gene. In germline, CDR1 is MNHEY, CDR2 SMNVEV (reference sequence). Trimming cost V 4 bases and J 3 bases, with 8 bases left between them. This CDR3 has 13 amino acids. CDR3 DNA sequence: TGTGCCAGCAGTTCCCTCCTTACAGATACGCAGTATTTT. Translation gives CASSSLLTDTQYF.

This chain uses TRBV11-2 with TRBJ2-7, with D maybe TRBD1 (5 bases). V was shortened by 0 bases and J by 6 bases, with 15 bases between the two germline ends. Germline lookup yields CDR1 SGHAT and CDR2 FQNNGV. The CDR3 has 15 amino acids. This CDR3 reads CASSLDFNTGSEQYF. The CDR3 DNA is TGTGCCAGCAGCTTAGACTTTAACACAGGATCCGAGCAGTACTTC.

V is TRBV7-2 and J is TRBJ2-5; 10 nucleotides agree with TRBD2. Germline V lookup: CDR1 SGHTA, CDR2 FQGNSA. The CDR3 totals 16 residues. V gave up 5 bases and J gave up 1 base; unmatched junction bases: 7. CDR3 sequence: CASSISSGGPQETQYF. The CDR3 DNA follows: TGTGCCAGCAGCATTTCTAGCGGGGGACCCCAAGAGACCCAGTACTTC.

This chain uses TRBV6-2 or TRBV6-3 with TRBJ2-7; 8 nucleotides align to TRBD1. Germline assignment: CDR1 MNHEY and CDR2 SVGEGT. V lost 6 bases, J lost 3 bases, and 10 bases stayed unmatched. The CDR3 is 15 amino acids. As DNA, the CDR3 is TGTGCCAGCAGCCTGGGGGACAGGAGAATCTACGAGCAGTACTTC. This sequence encodes CASSLGDRRIYEQYF.

This clone has a single count. V is TRBV5-6 and J is TRBJ2-1, with D possibly matching TRBD1 (7 bases). Germline CDR1 reads SGHDT; CDR2 reads YYEEEE. This CDR3 region has 14 residues. V shed 3 bases and J shed 3 bases, with 10 bases lying between them. CDR3 protein: CASSWRDSYNEQFF. DNA of the CDR3: TGTGCCAGCAGCTGGAGGGACAGCTACAATGAGCAGTTCTTC.

The chain links TRBV27 to TRBJ1-2; no reliable D call. The V gene lost 7 bases and the J gene lost 6 bases, with 18 bases spanning the gap. Looked up from germline, CDR1 is MNHEY and CDR2 is SMNVEV (reference sequence). The CDR3 extends over 14 amino acids. CDR3 protein: CASNPGRPGNGYTF. The CDR3 nucleotides read TGTGCCAGCAACCCAGGACGGCCGGGGAATGGCTACACCTTC.

V gene TRBV30 combines with J gene TRBJ2-1; no reliable D call. Germline V lookup: CDR1 GTSNPN, CDR2 SVGIG (reference sequence). Trimming stripped 4 bases from V and 4 bases from J, with 20 bases between. CDR3 length: 16 residues. The CDR3 reads CAWTNKRLRHYNEQFF. In DNA, the CDR3 is TGTGCCTGGACCAACAAAAGATTGAGACATTACAATGAGCAGTTCTTC. The complete variable domain, with remaining parts taken from reference TRBV30 and TRBJ2-1, reads SQTIHQWPATLVQPVGSPLSLECTVEGTSNPNLYWYRQAAGRGLQLLFYSVGIGQISSEVPQNLSASRPQDRQFILSSKKLLLSDSGFYLCAWTNKRLRHYNEQFFGPGTRLTVL.

This CDR3 is CASSMGGQGADTQYF. The CDR3 region has the DNA TGTGCCAGTAGTATGGGGGGACAGGGAGCAGATACGCAGTATTTT. The genes are TRBV19 and TRBJ2-3; 9 positions match TRBD1. With V trimmed by 3 bases and J by 4 bases, 5 bases remained unmatched. Germline CDR1 reads LNHDA; CDR2 reads SQIVND (reference sequence). The CDR3 has 15 residues.

This clone was detected a few times. V is TRBV7-2 and J is TRBJ1-5, with 11 positions matching TRBD1. The V gene end was trimmed by 6 bases and the J gene end by 6 bases; junction bases not matched to a gene: 4. CDR1 and CDR2 from the germline V gene are SGHTA and FQGNSA. The CDR3 covers 14 residues. Written as DNA, the CDR3 is TGTGCCAGCAGTAGGACAGGGGGCATTCAGCCCCAGCATTTT. The encoded protein is CASSRTGGIQPQHF. Variable domain in full (rest from reference TRBV7-2 and TRBJ1-5): GAGVSQSPSNKVTEKGKDVELRCDPISGHTALYWYRQSLGQGLEFLIYFQGNSAPDKSGLPSDRFSAERTGGSVSTLTIQRTQQEDSAVYLCASSRTGGIQPQHFGDGTRLSIL.